This T cell receptor beta chain was documented in a study of CD8 T cells in ankylosing spondylitis. Study results and caveats: Disease-linked clones were CD8+ and relatively rare in peripheral blood. A TCR beta motif made of eight highly homologous variants seemed typical of ankylosing spondylitis blood. Within matched ankylosing spondylitis synovial fluid, disease-linked clones were reportedly significantly enriched. Earlier reports found some motif variants in synovial fluid and blood in reactive arthritis.

CDR3 length: 14 amino acids. The germline V gene has CDR1 ENHRY and CDR2 SYGVKD. Trimming at V came to 0 bases and at J to 6 bases, leaving 4 bases not matched to a gene. Each TCR beta library was made by quantitative 5'-RACE that incorporated molecular barcodes. TCRdb recomputed calls from the 5' RACE reads with MiXCR, one row per CDR3 protein. The repertoire includes about 210,000 distinct CDR3 sequences, about 6.7% of them detected once, and approximately 15% sits in the top ten. Concerning this clonotype: Its cognate antigen is unknown.

This TCR was sampled from a male donor with ankylosing spondylitis. The chain joins TRBV10-3 to TRBJ1-2; 7 bases are shared with TRBD1. Sequences were obtained from blood, either unsorted or a sorted T cell fraction (not recorded which). The CDR3 is CAISESTGTNGYTF. The CDR3, as DNA: TGTGCCATCAGTGAGTCGACAGGGACTAATGGCTACACCTTC.